The clone carrying this T cell receptor (beta chain) was found once. V shed 10 bases and J 2 bases; nucleotides not matched to a gene: 13. The CDR3 has 16 residues. CDR1 is ENHRY and CDR2 is SYGVKD in the germline V gene. Clones were sequenced by immunoSEQ multiplex PCR, and TCRdb holds only the in-frame ones, with some missing. The sample records 61,000 or so clones, 90% being singletons. The entry originates in a study of control samples from healthy donors and cancer patients. Sequencing was done on a sample of PBMCs. The receptor was isolated from a man between 60 and 75 years old with colorectal cancer. V is TRBV10-3 and J is TRBJ1-3, with 8 bases matching TRBD1. CDR3 protein: CATKGTGRVAGNTIYF. DNA for the CDR3: TGTGCCACCAAAGGGACAGGAAGGGTCGCTGGAAACACCATATATTTT.